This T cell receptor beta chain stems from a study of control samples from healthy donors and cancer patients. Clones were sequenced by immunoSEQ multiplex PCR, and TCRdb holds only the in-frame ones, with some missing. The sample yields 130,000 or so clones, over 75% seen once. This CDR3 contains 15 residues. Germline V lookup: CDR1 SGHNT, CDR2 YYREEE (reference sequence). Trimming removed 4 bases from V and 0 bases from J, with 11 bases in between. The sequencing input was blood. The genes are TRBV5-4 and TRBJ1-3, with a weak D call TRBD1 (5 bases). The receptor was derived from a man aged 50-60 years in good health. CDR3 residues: CASSRIGDSGNTIYF. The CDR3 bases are TGTGCCAGCAGCCGCATAGGGGACTCTGGAAACACCATATATTTT.